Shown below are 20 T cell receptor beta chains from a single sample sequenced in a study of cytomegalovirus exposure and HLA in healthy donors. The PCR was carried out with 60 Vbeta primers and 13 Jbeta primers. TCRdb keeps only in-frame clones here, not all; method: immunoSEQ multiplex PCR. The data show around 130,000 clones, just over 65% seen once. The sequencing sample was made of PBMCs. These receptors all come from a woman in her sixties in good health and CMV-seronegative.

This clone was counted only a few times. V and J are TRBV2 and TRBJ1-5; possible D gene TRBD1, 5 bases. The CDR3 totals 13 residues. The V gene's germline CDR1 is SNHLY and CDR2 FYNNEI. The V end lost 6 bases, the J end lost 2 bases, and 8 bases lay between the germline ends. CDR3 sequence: CASRRGGNQPQHF. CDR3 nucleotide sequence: TGTGCCAGCAGACGGGGGGGCAATCAGCCCCAGCATTTT.

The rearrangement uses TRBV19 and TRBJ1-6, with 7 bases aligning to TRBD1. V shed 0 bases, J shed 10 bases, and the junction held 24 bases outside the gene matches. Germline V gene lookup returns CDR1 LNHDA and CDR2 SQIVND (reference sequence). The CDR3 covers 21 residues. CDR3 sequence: CASSIDARQGLRTWIQSPLHF. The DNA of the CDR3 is TGTGCCAGTAGTATAGATGCTAGACAGGGCCTACGGACTTGGATTCAATCACCCCTCCACTTT.

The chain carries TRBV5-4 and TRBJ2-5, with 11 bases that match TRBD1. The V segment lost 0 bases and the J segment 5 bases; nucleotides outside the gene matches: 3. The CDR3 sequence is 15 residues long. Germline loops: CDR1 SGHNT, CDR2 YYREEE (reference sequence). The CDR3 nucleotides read TGTGCCAGCAGCTTGGGGACAGGGGGCACGGAGACCCAGTACTTC. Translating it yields CASSLGTGGTETQYF.

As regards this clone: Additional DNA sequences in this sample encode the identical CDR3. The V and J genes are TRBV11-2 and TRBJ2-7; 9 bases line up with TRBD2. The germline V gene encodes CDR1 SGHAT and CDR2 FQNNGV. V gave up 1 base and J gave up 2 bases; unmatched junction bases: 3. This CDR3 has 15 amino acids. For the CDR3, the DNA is TGTGCCAGCAGCTTAGCTGGCGGGGGGGCCTACGAGCAGTACTTC. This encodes CASSLAGGGAYEQYF.

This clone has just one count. The CDR3 bases are TGTGCCAGCAGCGTACTGACAGGGGGTGGCTACACCTTC. Translation: CASSVLTGGGYTF. The V gene is TRBV9, the J gene TRBJ1-2; 9 positions match TRBD1. This CDR3 is built from 13 residues. CDR1 is SGDLS, CDR2 YYNGEE, per germline. The V and J ends lost 1 base and 7 bases, in that order; junction bases with no gene match: 2.

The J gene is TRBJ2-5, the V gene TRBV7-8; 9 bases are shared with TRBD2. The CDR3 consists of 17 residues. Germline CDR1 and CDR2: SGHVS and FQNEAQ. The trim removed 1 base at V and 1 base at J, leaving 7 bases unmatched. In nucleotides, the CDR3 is TGTGCCAGCAGCTTAGAGCGGTTTAGCGGGGGCCAAGAGACCCAGTACTTC. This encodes CASSLERFSGGQETQYF.

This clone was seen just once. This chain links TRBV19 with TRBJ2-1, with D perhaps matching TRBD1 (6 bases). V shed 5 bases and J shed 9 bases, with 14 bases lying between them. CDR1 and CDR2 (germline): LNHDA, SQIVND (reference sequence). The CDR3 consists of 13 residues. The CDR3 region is CASSVRGMGEQFF. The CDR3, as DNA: TGTGCCAGTAGTGTCAGGGGTATGGGTGAGCAGTTCTTC.

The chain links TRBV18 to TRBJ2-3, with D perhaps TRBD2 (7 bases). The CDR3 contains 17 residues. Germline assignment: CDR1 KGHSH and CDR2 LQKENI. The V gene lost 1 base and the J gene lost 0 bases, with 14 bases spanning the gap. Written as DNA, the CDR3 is TGTGCCAGCTCACCACGCTACGGGGGGCCAAGCACAGATACGCAGTATTTT. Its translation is CASSPRYGGPSTDTQYF.

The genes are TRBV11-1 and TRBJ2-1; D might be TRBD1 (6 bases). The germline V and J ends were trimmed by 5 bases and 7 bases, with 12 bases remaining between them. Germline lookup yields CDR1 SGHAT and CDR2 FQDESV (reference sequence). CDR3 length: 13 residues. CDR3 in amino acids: CASSPVGANEQFF. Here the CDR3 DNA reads TGTGCCAGCAGCCCCGTGGGGGCGAATGAGCAGTTCTTC.

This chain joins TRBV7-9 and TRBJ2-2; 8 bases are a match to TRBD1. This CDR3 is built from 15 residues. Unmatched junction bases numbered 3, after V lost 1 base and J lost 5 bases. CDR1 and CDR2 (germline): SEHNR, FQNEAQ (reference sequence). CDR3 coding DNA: TGTGCCAGCAGCTTAGGCAGGGGGCGGACCGGGGAGCTGTTTTTT. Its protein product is CASSLGRGRTGELFF.

CDR3 residues: CASSLAGSGKVHEQYF. CDR3 bases: TGTGCCAGCAGCTTAGCGGGATCGGGGAAAGTCCACGAGCAGTACTTC. V and J are TRBV7-8 and TRBJ2-7; D is perhaps TRBD2 (5 bases). Germline assignment: CDR1 SGHVS and CDR2 FQNEAQ. The CDR3 totals 16 residues. Trimming took off 0 bases at V and 5 bases at J, with 17 bases between the two ends.

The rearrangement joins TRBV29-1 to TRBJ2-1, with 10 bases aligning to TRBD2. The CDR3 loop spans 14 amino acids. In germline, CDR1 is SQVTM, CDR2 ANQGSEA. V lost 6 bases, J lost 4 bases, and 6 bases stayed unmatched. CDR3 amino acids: CSVFLAGAYNEQFF. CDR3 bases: TGCAGCGTCTTCCTAGCGGGGGCGTACAATGAGCAGTTCTTC.

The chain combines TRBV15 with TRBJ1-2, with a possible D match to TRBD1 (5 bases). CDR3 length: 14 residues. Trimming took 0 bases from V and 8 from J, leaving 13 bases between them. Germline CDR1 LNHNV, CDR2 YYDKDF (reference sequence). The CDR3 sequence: CATSRDQGVVGYTF. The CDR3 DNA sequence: TGTGCCACCAGCAGAGATCAAGGGGTGGTAGGCTACACCTTC.

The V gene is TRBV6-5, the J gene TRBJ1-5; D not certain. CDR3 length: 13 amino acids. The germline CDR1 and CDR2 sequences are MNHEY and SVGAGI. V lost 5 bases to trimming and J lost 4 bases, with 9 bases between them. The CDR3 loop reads CASSDLRNQPQHF. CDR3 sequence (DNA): TGTGCCAGCAGTGATTTGAGGAATCAGCCCCAGCATTTT.

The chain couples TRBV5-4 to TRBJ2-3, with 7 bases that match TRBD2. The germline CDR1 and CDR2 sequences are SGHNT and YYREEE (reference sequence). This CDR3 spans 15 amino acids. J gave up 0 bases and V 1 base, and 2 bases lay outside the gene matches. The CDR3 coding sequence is TGTGCCAGCAGCTTGAGCGGGACTAGCACAGATACGCAGTATTTT. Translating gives CASSLSGTSTDTQYF.

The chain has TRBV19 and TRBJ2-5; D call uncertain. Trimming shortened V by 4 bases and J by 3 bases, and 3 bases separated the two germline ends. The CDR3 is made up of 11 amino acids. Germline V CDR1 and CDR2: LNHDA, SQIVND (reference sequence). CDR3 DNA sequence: TGTGCCAGTAGTACAAAAGAGACCCAGTACTTC. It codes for CASSTKETQYF.

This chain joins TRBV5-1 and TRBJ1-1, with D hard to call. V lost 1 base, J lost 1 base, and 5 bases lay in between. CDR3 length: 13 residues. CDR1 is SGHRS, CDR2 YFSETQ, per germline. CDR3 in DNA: TGCGCCAGCAGCTTGCGACAGAACACTGAAGCTTTCTTT. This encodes CASSLRQNTEAFF.

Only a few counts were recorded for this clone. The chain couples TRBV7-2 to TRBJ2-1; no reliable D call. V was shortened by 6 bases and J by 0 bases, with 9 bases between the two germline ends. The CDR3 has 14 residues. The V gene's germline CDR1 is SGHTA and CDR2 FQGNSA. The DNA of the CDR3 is TGTGCCAGCAGTATAGTAAGCTCCTACAATGAGCAGTTCTTC. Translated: CASSIVSSYNEQFF.

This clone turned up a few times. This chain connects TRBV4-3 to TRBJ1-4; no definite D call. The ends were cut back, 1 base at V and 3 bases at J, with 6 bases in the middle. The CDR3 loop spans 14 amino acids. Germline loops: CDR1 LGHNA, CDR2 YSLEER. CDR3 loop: CASSQVLSNEKLFF. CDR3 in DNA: TGCGCCAGCAGCCAAGTCCTGTCTAATGAAAAACTGTTTTTT.

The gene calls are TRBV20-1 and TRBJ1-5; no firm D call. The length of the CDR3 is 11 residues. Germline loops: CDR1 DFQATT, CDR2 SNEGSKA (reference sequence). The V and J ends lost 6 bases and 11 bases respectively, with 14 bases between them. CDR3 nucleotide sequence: TGCAGTGCACGGCGTAGCGAGACCCAGCATTTT. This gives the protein CSARRSETQHF.